This T cell receptor (beta chain) was profiled in a study of blood T cells in healthy people across ages. General observations from the study: In long-lived donors, naive CD4+ cell counts and diversity exceeded those of aged donors.

About this clonotype: Its specificity is not known.

A second about 6 to 12 cycle PCR used barcoded and J-beta primers. TCRdb re-derived calls from the 5' RACE reads in MiXCR, one entry per CDR3 protein. Among roughly 700,000 distinct CDR3 sequences listed, approximately 25% were seen once. CDR3 length: 17 residues. CDR1 and CDR2 (germline): ENHRY, SYGVKD. These data were also reused for a study on T cells of mothers and their children.

This chain links TRBV10-3 with TRBJ2-5, with D tentatively TRBD1 or TRBD2 (5 bases each). The DNA end is more similar to TRBJ2-1, so the J call may be wrong. The sequenced material came from blood. The clonotype comes from a boy aged 10-17 years in good health. CDR3 bases: TGTGCCATCAGAGAGGGGCAGGAGACTCGTTTGCGGAGAGAGCAGTTCTTC. Translation: CAIREGQETRLRREQFF.